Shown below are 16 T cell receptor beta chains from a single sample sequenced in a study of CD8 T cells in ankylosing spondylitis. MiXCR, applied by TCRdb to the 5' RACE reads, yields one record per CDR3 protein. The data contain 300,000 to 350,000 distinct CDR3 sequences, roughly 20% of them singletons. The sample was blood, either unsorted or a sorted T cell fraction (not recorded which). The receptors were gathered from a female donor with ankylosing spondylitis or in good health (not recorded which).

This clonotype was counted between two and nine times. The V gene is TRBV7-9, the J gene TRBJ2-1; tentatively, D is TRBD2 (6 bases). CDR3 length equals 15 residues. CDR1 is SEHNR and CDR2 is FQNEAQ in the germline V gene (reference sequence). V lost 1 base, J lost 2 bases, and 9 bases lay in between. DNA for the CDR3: TGTGCCAGCAGCTTAGGACTAGTGACCTACAATGAGCAGTTCTTC. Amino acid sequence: CASSLGLVTYNEQFF.

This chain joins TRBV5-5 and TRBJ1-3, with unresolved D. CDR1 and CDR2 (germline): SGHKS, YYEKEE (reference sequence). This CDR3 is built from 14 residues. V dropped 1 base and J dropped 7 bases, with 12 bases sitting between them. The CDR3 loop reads CASSLFPVLNTIYF. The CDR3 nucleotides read TGTGCCAGCAGCTTGTTTCCCGTGCTCAACACCATATATTTT.

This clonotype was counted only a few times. CDR3 in DNA: TGTGCCAGCAGCACCGGTCTGGGGGAGACCCAGTACTTC. It translates to CASSTGLGETQYF. The J gene is TRBJ2-5, the V gene TRBV7-2, with no clear D. From germline, CDR1 is SGHTA and CDR2 FQGNSA. The CDR3 totals 13 residues. Trimming left V 5 bases short and J 5 bases short, with 12 bases between.

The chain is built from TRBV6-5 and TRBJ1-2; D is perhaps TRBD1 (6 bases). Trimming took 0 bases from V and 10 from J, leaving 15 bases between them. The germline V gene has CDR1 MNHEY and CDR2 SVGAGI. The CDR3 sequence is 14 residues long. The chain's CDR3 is CASSYSRQALTYTF. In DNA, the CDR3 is TGTGCCAGCAGTTACTCGAGACAGGCCCTCACCTACACCTTC.

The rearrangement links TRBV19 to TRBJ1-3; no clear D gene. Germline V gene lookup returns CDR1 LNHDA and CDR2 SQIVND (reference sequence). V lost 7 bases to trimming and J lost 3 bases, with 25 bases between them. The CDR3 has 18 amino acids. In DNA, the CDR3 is TGTGCCAGTAAACCGGACGGGAGGTGGTCGTCCATTGGAAACACCATATATTTT. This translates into CASKPDGRWSSIGNTIYF. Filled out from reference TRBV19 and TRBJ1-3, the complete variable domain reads DGGITQSPKYLFRKEGQNVTLSCEQNLNHDAMYWYRQDPGQGLRLIYYSQIVNDFQKGDIAEGYSVSREKKESFPLTVTSAQKNPTAFYLCASKPDGRWSSIGNTIYFGEGSWLTVV.

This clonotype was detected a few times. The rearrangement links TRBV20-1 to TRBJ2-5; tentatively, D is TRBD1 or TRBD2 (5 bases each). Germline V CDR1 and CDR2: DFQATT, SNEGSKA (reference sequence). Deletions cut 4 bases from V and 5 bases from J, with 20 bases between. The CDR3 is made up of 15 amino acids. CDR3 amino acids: CSATRDPHRAETQYF. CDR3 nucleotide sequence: TGCAGTGCTACCCGGGACCCTCATCGGGCGGAGACCCAGTACTTC.

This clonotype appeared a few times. The DNA of the CDR3 is TGTGCCAGCAGCACTCCTTTCTCTGGGGCCAACGTCCTGACTTTC. Encoded protein: CASSTPFSGANVLTF. This rearrangement joins TRBV7-2 to TRBJ2-6; no definite D call. CDR3 length: 15 residues. Germline CDR1 reads SGHTA; CDR2 reads FQGNSA. Trimming shortened V by 5 bases and J by 0 bases, and 8 bases separated the two germline ends.

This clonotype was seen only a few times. CDR3 loop: CASSFSGLVTEAFF. The CDR3 DNA reads TGTGCCAGCAGTTTTTCAGGGCTCGTTACTGAAGCTTTCTTT. The chain is built from TRBV2 and TRBJ1-1, with D maybe TRBD1 (5 bases). Germline V lookup: CDR1 SNHLY, CDR2 FYNNEI. V lost 5 bases, J lost 5 bases, and 15 bases lay in between. The CDR3 has 14 amino acids.

The CDR3 DNA reads as TGTGCCAGCAGCCGCAAGGGTGAGCAGTTCTTC. As protein: CASSRKGEQFF. The chain is built from TRBV13 and TRBJ2-1; D is ambiguous. Between the trimmed V and J ends, which lost 5 bases and 9 bases, there was a span of 8 bases. The CDR3 covers 11 residues. In germline, CDR1 is PRHDT, CDR2 FYEKMQ (reference sequence).

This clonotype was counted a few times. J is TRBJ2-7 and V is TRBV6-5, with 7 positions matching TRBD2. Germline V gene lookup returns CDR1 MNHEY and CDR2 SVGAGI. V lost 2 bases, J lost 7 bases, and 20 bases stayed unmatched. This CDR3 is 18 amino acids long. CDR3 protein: CASSYKGVGLGGRSEQYF. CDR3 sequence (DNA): TGTGCCAGCAGTTACAAAGGGGTCGGCCTGGGGGGGAGGTCGGAGCAGTACTTC.

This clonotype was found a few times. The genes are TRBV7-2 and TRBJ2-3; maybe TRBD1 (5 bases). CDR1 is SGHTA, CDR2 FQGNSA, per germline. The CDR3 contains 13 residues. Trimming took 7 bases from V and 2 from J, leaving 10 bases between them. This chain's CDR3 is CASTNRFTDTQYF. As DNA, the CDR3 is TGTGCCAGCACCAACAGGTTCACAGATACGCAGTATTTT.

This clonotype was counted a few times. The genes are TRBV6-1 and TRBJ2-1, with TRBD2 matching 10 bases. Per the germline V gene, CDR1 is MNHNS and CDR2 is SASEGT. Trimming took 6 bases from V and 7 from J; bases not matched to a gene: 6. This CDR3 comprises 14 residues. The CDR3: CASRSSGSPNEQFF. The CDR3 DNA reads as TGTGCCAGCAGGTCTAGCGGGAGTCCGAATGAGCAGTTCTTC.

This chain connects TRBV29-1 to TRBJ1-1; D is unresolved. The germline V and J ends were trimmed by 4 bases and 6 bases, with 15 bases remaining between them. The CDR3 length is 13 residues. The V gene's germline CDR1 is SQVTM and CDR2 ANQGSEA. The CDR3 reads CSVGEVKVSEAFF. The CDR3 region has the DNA TGCAGCGTTGGGGAAGTCAAAGTTTCTGAAGCTTTCTTT.

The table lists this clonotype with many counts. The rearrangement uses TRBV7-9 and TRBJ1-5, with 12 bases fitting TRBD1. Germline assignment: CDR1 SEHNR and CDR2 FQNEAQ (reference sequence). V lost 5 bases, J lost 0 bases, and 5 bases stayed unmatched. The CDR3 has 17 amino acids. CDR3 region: CASSPGQGAYSNQPQHF. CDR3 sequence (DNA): TGTGCCAGCAGCCCGGGACAGGGGGCTTATAGCAATCAGCCCCAGCATTTT.

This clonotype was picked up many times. The CDR3 reads CAISEWLAGLDVGSYNEQFF. In nucleotides, the CDR3 is TGTGCCATCAGTGAGTGGCTAGCGGGATTAGATGTAGGCTCCTACAATGAGCAGTTCTTC. The chain carries TRBV10-3 and TRBJ2-1, with 9 bases aligning to TRBD2. Germline assignment: CDR1 ENHRY and CDR2 SYGVKD. V dropped 1 base and J dropped 0; count of bases not matched to a gene: 13. The CDR3 is 20 amino acids.

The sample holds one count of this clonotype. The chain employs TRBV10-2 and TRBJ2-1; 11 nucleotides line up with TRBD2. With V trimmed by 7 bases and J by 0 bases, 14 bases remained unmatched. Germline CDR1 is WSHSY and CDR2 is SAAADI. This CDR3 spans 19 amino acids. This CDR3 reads CASTLLAGALISSYNEQFF. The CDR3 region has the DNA TGCGCCAGCACCTTACTAGCGGGAGCGCTTATCAGCTCCTACAATGAGCAGTTCTTC.